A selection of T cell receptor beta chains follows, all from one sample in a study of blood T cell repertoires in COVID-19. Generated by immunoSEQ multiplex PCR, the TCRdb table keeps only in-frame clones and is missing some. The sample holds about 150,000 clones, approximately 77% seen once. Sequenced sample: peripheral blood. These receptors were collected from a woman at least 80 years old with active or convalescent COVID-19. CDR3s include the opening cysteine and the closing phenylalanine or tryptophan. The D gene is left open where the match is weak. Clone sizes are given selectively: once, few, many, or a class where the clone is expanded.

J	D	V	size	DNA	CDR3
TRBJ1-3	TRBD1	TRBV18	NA	TGTGCCAGCTCACCCGGGACAGCGGACCTCTCTGGAAACACCATATATTTT	CASSPGTADLSGNTIYF
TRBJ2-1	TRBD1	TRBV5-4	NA	TGTGCCAGCAGCTTTCAGACAGGGGCCTACTACAATGAGCAGTTCTTC	CASSFQTGAYYNEQFF
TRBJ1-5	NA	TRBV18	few	TGTGCCAGCTCACCCACGGGGAATCAGCCCCAGCATTTT	CASSPTGNQPQHF
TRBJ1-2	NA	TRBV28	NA	TGTGCCAGCAGTTTAGTTTCAACAGGGAACTATGGCTACACCTTC	CASSLVSTGNYGYTF
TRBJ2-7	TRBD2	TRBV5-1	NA	TGCGCCAGCAGTTTAGGACTAGCGGGGGTTCACGGGTACGAGCAGTACTTC	CASSLGLAGVHGYEQYF
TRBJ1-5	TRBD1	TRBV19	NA	TGTGCCAGTAGCGACAGGGGGATCAATCAGCCCCAGCATTTT	CASSDRGINQPQHF
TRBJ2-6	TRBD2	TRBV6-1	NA	TGTGCCAGCAGTGTGGCTGGCGGGAGCAGTGGGGCCAACGTCCTGACTTTC	CASSVAGGSSGANVLTF
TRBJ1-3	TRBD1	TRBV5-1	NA	TGCGCCAGCAGCTTGGAGGGGGCGGGTGGAAACACCATATATTTT	CASSLEGAGGNTIYF
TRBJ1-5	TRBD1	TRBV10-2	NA	TGCGCCAGCAGCGACAGGGCAAATCAGCCCCAGCATTTT	CASSDRANQPQHF
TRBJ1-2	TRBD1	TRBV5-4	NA	TGTGCCAGCGCGGGGAGACAGGGAAACTATGGCTACACCTTC	CASAGRQGNYGYTF
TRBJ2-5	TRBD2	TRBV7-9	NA	TGTGCCAGCAGCTTAGGGTTGGCTAGCGGGCCATCTGAGACCCAGTACTTC	CASSLGLASGPSETQYF
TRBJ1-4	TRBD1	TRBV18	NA	TGTGCCAGCTCACGGGACAGGAATGAAAAACTGTTTTTT	CASSRDRNEKLFF
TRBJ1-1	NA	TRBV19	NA	TGTGCCAGTTCAGGGGACGTAAGATCTGAAGCTTTCTTT	CASSGDVRSEAFF
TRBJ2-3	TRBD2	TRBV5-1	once	TGCGCCAGCAGCCTAGCGGGAGGGCCCACAGATACGCAGTATTTT	CASSLAGGPTDTQYF
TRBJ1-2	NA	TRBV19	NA	TGTGCCAGTACCGCACTAGGGCAGGACTATGGCTACACCTTC	CASTALGQDYGYTF
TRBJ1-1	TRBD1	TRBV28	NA	TGTGCCAGCAAAACAGGGGGCTTCATGAACACTGAAGCTTTCTTT	CASKTGGFMNTEAFF
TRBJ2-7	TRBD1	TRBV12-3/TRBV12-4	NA	TGTGCCAGCAGCCGTAGGACAGGGCTGGAGTACTTC	CASSRRTGLEYF
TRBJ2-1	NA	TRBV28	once	TGTGCCAGCAGCCTATCGTACAATGAGCAGTTCTTC	CASSLSYNEQFF
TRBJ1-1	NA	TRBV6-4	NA	TGTGCCAGCAGTGACGGCAGGCATGGCACTGAAGCTTTCTTT	CASSDGRHGTEAFF
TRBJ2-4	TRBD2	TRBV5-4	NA	TGTGCCAGCAGCTTGGAGAGGGGACTAGCGGGAGTTGCCAAAAACATTCAGTACTTC	CASSLERGLAGVAKNIQYF
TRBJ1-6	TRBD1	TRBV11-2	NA	TGTGCCAGCAGCTTAGGACGACAGGGGTACTCACCCCTCCACTTT	CASSLGRQGYSPLHF
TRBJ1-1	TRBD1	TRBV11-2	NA	TGTGCCAGCAGCCGAACGGGACAGGGGAAGCCTGAAGCTTTCTTT	CASSRTGQGKPEAFF